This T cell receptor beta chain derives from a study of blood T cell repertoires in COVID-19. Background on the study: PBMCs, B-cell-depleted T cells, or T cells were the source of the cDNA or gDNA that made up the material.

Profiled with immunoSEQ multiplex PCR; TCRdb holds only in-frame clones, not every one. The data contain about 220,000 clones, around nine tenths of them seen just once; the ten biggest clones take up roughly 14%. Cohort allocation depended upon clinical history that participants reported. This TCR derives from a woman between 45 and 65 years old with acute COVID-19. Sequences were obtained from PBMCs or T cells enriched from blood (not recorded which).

The CDR3 sequence is CACLWDRADEQYF. The CDR3 DNA reads as TGTGCCTGTTTGTGGGACAGGGCGGACGAGCAGTACTTC. The V and J genes are TRBV30 and TRBJ2-7, with TRBD1 matching 9 bases. This CDR3 spans 13 amino acids. The germline V gene has CDR1 GTSNPN and CDR2 SVGIG (reference sequence). The V gene end was trimmed by 6 bases and the J gene end by 5 bases; junction bases not matched to a gene: 8.